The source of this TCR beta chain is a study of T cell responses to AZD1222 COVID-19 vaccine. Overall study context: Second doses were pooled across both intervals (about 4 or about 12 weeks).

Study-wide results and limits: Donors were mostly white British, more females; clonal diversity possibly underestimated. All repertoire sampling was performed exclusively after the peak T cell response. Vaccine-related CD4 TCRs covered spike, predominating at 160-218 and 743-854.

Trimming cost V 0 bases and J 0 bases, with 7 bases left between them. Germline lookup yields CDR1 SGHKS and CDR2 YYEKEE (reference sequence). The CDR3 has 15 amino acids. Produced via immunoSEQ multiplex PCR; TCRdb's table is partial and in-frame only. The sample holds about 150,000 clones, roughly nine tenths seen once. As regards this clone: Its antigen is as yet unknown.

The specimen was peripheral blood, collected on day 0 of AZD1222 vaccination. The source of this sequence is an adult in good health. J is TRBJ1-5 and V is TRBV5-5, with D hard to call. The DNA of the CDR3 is TGTGCCAGCAGCTTGGATTCGTATAGCAATCAGCCCCAGCATTTT. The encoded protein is CASSLDSYSNQPQHF. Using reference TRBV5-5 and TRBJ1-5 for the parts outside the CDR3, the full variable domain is DAGVTQSPTHLIKTRGQQVTLRCSPISGHKSVSWYQQVLGQGPQFIFQYYEKEERGRGNFPDRFSARQFPNYSSELNVNALLLGDSALYLCASSLDSYSNQPQHFGDGTRLSIL.